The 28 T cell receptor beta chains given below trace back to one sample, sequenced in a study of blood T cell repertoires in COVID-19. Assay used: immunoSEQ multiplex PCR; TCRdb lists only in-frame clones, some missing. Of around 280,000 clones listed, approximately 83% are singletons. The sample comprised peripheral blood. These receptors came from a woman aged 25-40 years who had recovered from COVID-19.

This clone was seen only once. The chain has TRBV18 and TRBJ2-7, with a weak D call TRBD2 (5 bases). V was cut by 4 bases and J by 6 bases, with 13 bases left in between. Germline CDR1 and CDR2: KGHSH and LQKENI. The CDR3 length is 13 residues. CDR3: CASSLREWGEQYF. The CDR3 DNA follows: TGTGCCAGCTCACTTCGGGAATGGGGCGAGCAGTACTTC.

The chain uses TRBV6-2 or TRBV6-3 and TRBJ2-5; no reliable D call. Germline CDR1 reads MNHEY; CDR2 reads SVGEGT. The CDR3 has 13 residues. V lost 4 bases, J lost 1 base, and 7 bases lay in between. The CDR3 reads CASSLQLQETQYF. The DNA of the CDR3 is TGTGCCAGCAGTTTACAGCTCCAAGAGACCCAGTACTTC.

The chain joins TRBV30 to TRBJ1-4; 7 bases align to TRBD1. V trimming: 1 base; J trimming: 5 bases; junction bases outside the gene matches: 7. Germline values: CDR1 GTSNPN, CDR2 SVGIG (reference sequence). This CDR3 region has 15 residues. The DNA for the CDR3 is TGTGCCTGGAGTGACCTCCGGGACAGAAATGAAAAACTGTTTTTT. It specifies CAWSDLRDRNEKLFF.

The CDR3 is CASSTLDRGYFEAFF. The CDR3 DNA is TGTGCCAGTAGTACACTAGACAGGGGGTATTTTGAAGCTTTCTTT. The chain links TRBV19 to TRBJ1-1; 9 bases are a match to TRBD1. The CDR3 length is 15 residues. Germline V lookup: CDR1 LNHDA, CDR2 SQIVND (reference sequence). The V and J ends lost 4 bases and 7 bases, in that order; junction bases with no gene match: 10. The full variable domain, its missing parts supplied by reference TRBV19 and TRBJ1-1, is DGGITQSPKYLFRKEGQNVTLSCEQNLNHDAMYWYRQDPGQGLRLIYYSQIVNDFQKGDIAEGYSVSREKKESFPLTVTSAQKNPTAFYLCASSTLDRGYFEAFFGQGTRLTVV.

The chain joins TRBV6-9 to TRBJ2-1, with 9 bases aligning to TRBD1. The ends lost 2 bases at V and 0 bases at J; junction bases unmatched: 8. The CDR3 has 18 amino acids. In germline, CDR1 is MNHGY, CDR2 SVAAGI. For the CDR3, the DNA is TGTGCCAGCAGTTATCTAACAGGGGGCAAGAGCTCCTACAATGAGCAGTTCTTC. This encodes CASSYLTGGKSSYNEQFF.

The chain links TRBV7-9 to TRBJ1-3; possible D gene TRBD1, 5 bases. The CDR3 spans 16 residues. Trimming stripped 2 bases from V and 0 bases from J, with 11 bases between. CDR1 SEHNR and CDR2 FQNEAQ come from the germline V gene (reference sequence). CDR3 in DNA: TGTGCCAGCAGCTTACAACGGGGGAGCTCTGGAAACACCATATATTTT. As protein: CASSLQRGSSGNTIYF.

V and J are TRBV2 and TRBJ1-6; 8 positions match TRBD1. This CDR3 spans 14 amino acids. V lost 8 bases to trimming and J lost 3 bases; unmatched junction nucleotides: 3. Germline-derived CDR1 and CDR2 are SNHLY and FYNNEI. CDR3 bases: TGTGCCAGCGGACAGGGCCGCTATAATTCACCCCTCCACTTT. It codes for CASGQGRYNSPLHF.

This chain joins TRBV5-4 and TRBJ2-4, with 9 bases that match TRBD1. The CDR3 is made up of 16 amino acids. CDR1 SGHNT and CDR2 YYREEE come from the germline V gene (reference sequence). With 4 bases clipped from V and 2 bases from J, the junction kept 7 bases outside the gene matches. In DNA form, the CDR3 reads TGTGCCAGCAGCATCGGACAGGGGATAACCAAAAACATTCAGTACTTC. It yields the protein CASSIGQGITKNIQYF. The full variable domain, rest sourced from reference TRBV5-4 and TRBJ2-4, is ETGVTQSPTHLIKTRGQQVTLRCSSQSGHNTVSWYQQALGQGPQFIFQYYREEENGRGNFPPRFSGLQFPNYSSELNVNALELDDSALYLCASSIGQGITKNIQYFGAGTRLSVL.

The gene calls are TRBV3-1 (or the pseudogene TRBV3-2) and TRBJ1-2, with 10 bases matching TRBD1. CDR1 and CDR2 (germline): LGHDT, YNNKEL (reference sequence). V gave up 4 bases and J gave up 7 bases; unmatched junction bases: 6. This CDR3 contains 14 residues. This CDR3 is CASSPIRTGGGYTF. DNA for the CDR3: TGTGCCAGCAGCCCCATACGGACAGGGGGTGGCTACACCTTC.

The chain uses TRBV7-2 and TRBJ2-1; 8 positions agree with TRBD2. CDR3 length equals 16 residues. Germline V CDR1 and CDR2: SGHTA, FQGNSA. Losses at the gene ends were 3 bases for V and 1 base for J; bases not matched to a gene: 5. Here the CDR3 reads CASSFRTSGSYNEQFF. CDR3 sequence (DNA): TGTGCCAGCAGCTTCCGAACTAGCGGATCCTACAATGAGCAGTTCTTC.

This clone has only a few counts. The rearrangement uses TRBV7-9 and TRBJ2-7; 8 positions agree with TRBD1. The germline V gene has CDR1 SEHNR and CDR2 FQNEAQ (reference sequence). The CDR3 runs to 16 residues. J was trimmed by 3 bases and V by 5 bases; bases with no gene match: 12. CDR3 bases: TGTGCCAGCAGCGCCCCGACAGGGGAAAGGATCTACGAGCAGTACTTC. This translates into CASSAPTGERIYEQYF.

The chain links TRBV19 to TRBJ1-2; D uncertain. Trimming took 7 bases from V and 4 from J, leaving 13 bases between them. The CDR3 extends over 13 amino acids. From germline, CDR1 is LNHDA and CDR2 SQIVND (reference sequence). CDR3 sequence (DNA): TGTGCCAGTACCCTGGCGGTTCCCTATGGCTACACCTTC. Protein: CASTLAVPYGYTF.

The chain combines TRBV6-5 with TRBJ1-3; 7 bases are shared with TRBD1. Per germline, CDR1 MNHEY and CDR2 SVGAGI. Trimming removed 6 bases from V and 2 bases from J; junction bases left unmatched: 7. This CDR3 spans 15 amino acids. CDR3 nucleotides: TGTGCCAGCAGGTCCGACAGGGAGGCTGGAAACACCATATATTTT. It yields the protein CASRSDREAGNTIYF.

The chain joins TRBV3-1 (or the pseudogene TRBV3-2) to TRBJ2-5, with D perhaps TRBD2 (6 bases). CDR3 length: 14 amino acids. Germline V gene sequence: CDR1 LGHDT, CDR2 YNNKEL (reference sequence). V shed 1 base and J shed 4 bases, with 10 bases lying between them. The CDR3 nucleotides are TGTGCCAGCAGCCAAGCTTACGGGGGAGAGACCCAGTACTTC. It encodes CASSQAYGGETQYF.

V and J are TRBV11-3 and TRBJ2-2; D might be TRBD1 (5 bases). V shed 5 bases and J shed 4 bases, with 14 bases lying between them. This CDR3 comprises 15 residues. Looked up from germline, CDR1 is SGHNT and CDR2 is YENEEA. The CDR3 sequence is CASSPGRAITGELFF. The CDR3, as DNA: TGTGCCAGCAGCCCGGGCAGGGCAATCACCGGGGAGCTGTTTTTT.

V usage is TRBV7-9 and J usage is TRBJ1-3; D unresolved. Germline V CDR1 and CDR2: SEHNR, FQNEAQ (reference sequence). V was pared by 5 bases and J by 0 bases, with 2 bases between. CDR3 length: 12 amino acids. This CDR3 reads CASSLSGNTIYF. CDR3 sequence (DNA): TGTGCCAGCAGCCTCTCTGGAAACACCATATATTTT.

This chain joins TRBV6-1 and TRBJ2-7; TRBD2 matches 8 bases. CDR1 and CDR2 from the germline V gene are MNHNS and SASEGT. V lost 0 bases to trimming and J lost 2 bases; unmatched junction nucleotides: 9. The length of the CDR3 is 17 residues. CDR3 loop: CASSEAVGVAGPYEQYF. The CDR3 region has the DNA TGTGCCAGCAGTGAAGCGGTTGGGGTAGCGGGACCCTACGAGCAGTACTTC.

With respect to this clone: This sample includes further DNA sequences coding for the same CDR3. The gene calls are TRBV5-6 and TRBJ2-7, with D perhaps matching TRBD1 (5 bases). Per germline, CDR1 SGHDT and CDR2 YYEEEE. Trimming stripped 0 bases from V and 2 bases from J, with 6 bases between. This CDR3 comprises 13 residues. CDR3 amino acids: CASSLEGAYEQYF. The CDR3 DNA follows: TGTGCCAGCAGCTTGGAAGGGGCCTACGAGCAGTACTTC.

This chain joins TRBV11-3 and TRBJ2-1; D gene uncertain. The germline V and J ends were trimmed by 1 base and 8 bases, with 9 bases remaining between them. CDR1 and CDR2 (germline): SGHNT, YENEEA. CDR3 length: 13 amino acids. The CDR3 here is CASSLGARDEQFF. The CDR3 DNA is TGTGCCAGCAGCTTAGGAGCCCGGGATGAGCAGTTCTTC.

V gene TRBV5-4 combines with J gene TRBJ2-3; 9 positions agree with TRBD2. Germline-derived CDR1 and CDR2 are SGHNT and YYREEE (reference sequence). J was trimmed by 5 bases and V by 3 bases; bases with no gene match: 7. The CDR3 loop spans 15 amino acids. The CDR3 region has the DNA TGTGCCAGCAGCTCACAGAAAGCGGGAGGAGATACGCAGTATTTT. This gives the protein CASSSQKAGGDTQYF.

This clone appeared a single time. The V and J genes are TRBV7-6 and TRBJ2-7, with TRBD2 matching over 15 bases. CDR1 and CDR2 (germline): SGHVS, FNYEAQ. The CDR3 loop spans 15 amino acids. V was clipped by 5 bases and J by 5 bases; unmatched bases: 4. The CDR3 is CASSPWTSGGDEQYF. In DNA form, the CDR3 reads TGTGCCAGCAGCCCCTGGACTAGCGGGGGGGACGAGCAGTACTTC.

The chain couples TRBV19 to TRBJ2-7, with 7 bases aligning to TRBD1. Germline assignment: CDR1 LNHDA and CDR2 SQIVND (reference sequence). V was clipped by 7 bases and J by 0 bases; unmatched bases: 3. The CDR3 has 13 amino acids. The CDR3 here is CASKGANSYEQYF. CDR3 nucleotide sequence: TGTGCCAGTAAGGGGGCAAACTCCTACGAGCAGTACTTC.

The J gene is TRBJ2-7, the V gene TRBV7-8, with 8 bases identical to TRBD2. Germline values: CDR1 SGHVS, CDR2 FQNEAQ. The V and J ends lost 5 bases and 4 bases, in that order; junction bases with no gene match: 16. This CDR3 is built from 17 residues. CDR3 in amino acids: CASSPERVREGRYEQYF. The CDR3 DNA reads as TGTGCCAGCAGCCCAGAAAGGGTCCGGGAGGGCCGGTACGAGCAGTACTTC.

The CDR3 reads CTSSQDDRGPTYNSPLHF. CDR3 coding DNA: TGCACCAGCAGCCAAGACGACAGGGGACCCACTTATAATTCACCCCTCCACTTT. The J gene is TRBJ1-6, the V gene TRBV1; TRBD1 reflects the table's D call only, with no check against the DNA. TRBV1 is listed as a pseudogene. CDR3 length equals 18 residues.

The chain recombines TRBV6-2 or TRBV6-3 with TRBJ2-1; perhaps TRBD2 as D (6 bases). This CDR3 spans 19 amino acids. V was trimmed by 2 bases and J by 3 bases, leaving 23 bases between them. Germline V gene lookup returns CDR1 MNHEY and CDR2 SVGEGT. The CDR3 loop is CASSYDDGPGVVDYNEQFF. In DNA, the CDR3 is TGTGCCAGCAGTTACGATGATGGACCGGGAGTAGTCGACTACAATGAGCAGTTCTTC.

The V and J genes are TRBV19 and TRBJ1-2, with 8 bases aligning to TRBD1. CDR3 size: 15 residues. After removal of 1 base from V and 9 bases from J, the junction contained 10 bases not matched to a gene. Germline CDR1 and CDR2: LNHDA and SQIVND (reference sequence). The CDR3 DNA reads TGTGCCAGTAGTATAGGAACCACAGGGGGTAGGAGCTACACCTTC. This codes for CASSIGTTGGRSYTF.

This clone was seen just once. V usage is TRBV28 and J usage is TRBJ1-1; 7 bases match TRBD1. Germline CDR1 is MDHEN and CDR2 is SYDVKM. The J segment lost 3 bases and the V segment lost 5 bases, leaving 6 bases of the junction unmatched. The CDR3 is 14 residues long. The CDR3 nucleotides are TGTGCCAGCAGTGGGAACAGGGGACACACTGAAGCTTTCTTT. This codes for CASSGNRGHTEAFF. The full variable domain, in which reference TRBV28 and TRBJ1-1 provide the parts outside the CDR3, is DVKVTQSSRYLVKRTGEKVFLECVQDMDHENMFWYRQDPGLGLRLIYFSYDVKMKEKGDIPEGYSVSREKKERFSLILESASTNQTSMYLCASSGNRGHTEAFFGQGTRLTVV.

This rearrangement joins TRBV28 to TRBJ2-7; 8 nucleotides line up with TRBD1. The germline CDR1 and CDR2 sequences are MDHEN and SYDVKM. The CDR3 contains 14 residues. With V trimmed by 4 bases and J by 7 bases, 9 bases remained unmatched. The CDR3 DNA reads TGTGCCAGCAGTTCGGGACAGGCGCGACGGGAGCAGTACTTC. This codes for CASSSGQARREQYF.